This T cell receptor beta chain was retrieved from a study of T cell repertoires in cytomegalovirus infection. Study-level information: CMV epitopes that were recently identified and HLA-C-restricted were used alongside well-studied HLA-B-restricted ones. Through public TCR beta signatures, both CMV infection and matching HLA type were indicated. Study findings and constraints: Cumulated frequencies of public TCR beta families served to identify carriers of CMV plus the relevant HLA. CMV-specific TCR beta clonotypes restricted by HLA-C dominated the ex vivo response.

Remarks on this clonotype: The antigen remains unidentified.

J lost 3 bases, V lost 0 bases, and 2 bases had no gene match. Germline CDR1 reads MNHGY; CDR2 reads SAAAGT. CDR3 length equals 14 residues. TCRdb itself ran the reads through MiXCR, one entry per CDR3 protein. The data show 300,000 to 400,000 distinct CDR3 sequences, 25% to 35% seen once. The sequence derives from a human donor in good health (CMV status not recorded). Some clones in this sample may be carry-over from other donors' samples. This chain uses TRBV6-8 with TRBJ2-7, with TRBD1 matching over 7 bases. Sample: cultured PBMCs, taken from culture after CMV antigen stimulation. CDR3 in amino acids: CASSYSRDSYEQYF. The CDR3 DNA reads TGTGCCAGCAGTTACTCGAGGGACAGCTACGAGCAGTACTTC.